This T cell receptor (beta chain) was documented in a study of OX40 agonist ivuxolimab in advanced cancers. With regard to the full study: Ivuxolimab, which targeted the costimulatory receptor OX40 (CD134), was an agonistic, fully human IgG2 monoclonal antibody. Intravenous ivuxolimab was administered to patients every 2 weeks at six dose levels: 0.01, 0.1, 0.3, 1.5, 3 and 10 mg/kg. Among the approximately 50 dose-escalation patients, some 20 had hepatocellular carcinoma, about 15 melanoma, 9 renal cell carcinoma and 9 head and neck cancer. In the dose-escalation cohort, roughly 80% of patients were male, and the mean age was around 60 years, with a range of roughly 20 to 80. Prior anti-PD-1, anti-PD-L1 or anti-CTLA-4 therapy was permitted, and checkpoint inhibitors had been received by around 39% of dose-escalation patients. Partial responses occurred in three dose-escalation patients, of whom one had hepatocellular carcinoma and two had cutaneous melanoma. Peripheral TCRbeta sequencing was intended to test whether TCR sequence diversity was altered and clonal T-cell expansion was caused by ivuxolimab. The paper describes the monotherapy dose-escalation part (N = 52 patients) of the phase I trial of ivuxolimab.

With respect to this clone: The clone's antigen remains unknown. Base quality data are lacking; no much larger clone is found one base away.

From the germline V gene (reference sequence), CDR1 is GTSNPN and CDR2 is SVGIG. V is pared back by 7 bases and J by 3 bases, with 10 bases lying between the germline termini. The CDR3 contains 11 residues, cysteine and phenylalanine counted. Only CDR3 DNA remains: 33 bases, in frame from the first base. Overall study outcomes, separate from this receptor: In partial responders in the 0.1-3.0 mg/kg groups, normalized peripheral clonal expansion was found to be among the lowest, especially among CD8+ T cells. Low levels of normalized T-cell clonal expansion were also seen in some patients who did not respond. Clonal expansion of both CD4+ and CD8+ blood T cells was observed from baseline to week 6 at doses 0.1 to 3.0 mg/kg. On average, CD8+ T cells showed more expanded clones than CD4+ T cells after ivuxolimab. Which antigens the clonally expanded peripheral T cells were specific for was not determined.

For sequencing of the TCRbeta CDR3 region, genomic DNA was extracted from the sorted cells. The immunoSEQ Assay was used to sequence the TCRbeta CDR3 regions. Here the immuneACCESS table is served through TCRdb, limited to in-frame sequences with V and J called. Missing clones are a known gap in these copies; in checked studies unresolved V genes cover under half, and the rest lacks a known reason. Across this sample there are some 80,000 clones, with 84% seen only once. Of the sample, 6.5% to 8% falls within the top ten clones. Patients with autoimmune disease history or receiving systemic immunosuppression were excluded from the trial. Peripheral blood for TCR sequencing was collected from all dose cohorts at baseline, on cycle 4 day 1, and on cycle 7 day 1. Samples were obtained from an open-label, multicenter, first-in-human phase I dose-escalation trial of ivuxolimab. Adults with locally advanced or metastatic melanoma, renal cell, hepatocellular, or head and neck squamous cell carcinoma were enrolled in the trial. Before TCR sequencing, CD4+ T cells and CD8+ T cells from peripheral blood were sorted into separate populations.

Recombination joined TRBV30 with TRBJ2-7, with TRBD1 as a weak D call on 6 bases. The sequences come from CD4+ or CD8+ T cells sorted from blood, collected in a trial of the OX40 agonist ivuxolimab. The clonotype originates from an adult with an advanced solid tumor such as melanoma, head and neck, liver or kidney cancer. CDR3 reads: CALTQGYEQYF. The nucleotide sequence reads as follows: TGTGCCTTAACACAGGGCTACGAGCAGTACTTC. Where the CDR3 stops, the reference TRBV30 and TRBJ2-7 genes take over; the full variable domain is SQTIHQWPATLVQPVGSPLSLECTVEGTSNPNLYWYRQAAGRGLQLLFYSVGIGQISSEVPQNLSASRPQDRQFILSSKKLLLSDSGFYLCALTQGYEQYFGPGTRLTVT.